These 22 T cell receptor beta chains originate from one sample sequenced in a study of beta chain features in type 1 diabetes. Expressed TCRB transcripts were sequenced, since all the RNA that had been isolated was reverse transcribed. The protocol was immunoSEQ multiplex PCR, while the TCRdb copy is restricted to in-frame clones and leaves out a portion. The table has about 620,000 clones, 15% to 19% seen once. The sample was naive CD4+ T cells from blood. These receptor sequences come from a young man in good health.

In the case of this clone: This same CDR3 is encoded by further DNA sequences in the sample. The chain carries TRBV29-1 and TRBJ1-1, with TRBD1 matching over 7 bases. Per germline, CDR1 SQVTM and CDR2 ANQGSEA. The trim removed 4 bases at V and 4 bases at J, leaving 3 bases unmatched. The CDR3 covers 12 residues. The CDR3 sequence: CSVGQGRTEAFF. Here the CDR3 DNA reads TGCAGCGTTGGACAGGGTCGCACTGAAGCTTTCTTT.

This clone was detected only a few times. The V gene is TRBV10-3, the J gene TRBJ2-5, with TRBD2 as a possible D gene (6 bases). V lost 0 bases and J lost 2, with 10 bases in between. This CDR3 has 15 residues. Germline CDR1 reads ENHRY; CDR2 reads SYGVKD. The DNA of the CDR3 is TGTGCCATCAGTGAGTCCCGACTAGGGCAAGAGACCCAGTACTTC. Translation gives CAISESRLGQETQYF.

The chain combines TRBV16 with TRBJ1-4; unclear D gene. The germline gives CDR1 KGHSY, CDR2 FQNENV. The germline V and J ends were trimmed by 0 bases and 2 bases, with 7 bases remaining between them. The CDR3 covers 15 residues. This CDR3 is CASSQSPGTNEKLFF. For the CDR3, the DNA is TGTGCCAGCAGCCAATCACCGGGGACTAATGAAAAACTGTTTTTT.

Regarding this clone: Other nucleotide sequences in the sample specify the same CDR3. The chain recombines TRBV7-3 with TRBJ1-1; unclear D gene. CDR1 SGHTA and CDR2 FQGTGA come from the germline V gene. The CDR3 contains 13 residues. V was trimmed by 0 bases and J by 3 bases, leaving 5 bases between them. CDR3 amino acids: CASSLTRDTEAFF. The DNA for the CDR3 is TGTGCCAGCAGCTTAACTCGGGACACTGAAGCTTTCTTT.

The rearrangement uses TRBV5-1 and TRBJ2-2, with D maybe TRBD1 (6 bases). Germline V gene sequence: CDR1 SGHRS, CDR2 YFSETQ. The length of the CDR3 is 15 residues. Trimming cost V 5 bases and J 4 bases, with 15 bases left between them. CDR3 bases: TGCGCCAGCAGTCCTCAGGGGCGCACCACCGGGGAGCTGTTTTTT. Translating gives CASSPQGRTTGELFF.

The count of this clone is one. The rearrangement links TRBV5-4 to TRBJ1-2; weak D call: TRBD1 (5 bases). This CDR3 has 14 amino acids. With 3 bases removed from V and 3 bases from J, the gap between germline ends came to 12 bases. Germline loops: CDR1 SGHNT, CDR2 YYREEE (reference sequence). CDR3 DNA sequence: TGTGCCAGCAGCTCCGCCCGGGGCGACTATGGCTACACCTTC. Protein sequence: CASSSARGDYGYTF.

The rearrangement joins TRBV19 to TRBJ2-5, with 11 bases fitting TRBD2. From germline, CDR1 is LNHDA and CDR2 SQIVND (reference sequence). The CDR3 consists of 16 residues. Trimming cost V 3 bases and J 4 bases; bases outside gene matches: 7. The CDR3 DNA reads as TGTGCCAGTAGTATCCTACTAGCGGGAGCCCCAGAGACCCAGTACTTC. Translated: CASSILLAGAPETQYF.

This chain connects TRBV4-1 to TRBJ1-2, with TRBD1 matching 9 bases. CDR1 is MGHRA, CDR2 YSYEKL, per germline. There are 14 residues in the CDR3. V was pared by 4 bases and J by 6 bases, with 6 bases of the junction left unmatched. CDR3 sequence: CASSLLQGANGYTF. As DNA, the CDR3 is TGCGCCAGCAGCCTCCTACAGGGGGCGAATGGCTACACCTTC.

This clone was detected a few times. CDR3 sequence reads: CAWSVDQETQYF. CDR3 in DNA: TGTGCCTGGAGTGTTGACCAAGAGACCCAGTACTTC. V is TRBV30 and J is TRBJ2-5, with no clear D. V was clipped by 0 bases and J by 0 bases, with 2 bases between them. CDR1 is GTSNPN and CDR2 is SVGIG in the germline V gene (reference sequence). This CDR3 spans 12 amino acids. Together with reference TRBV30 and TRBJ2-5, the CDR3 gives the full variable domain: SQTIHQWPATLVQPVGSPLSLECTVEGTSNPNLYWYRQAAGRGLQLLFYSVGIGQISSEVPQNLSASRPQDRQFILSSKKLLLSDSGFYLCAWSVDQETQYFGPGTRLLVL.

Only a few counts were recorded for this clone. The rearrangement links TRBV29-1 to TRBJ1-2; no firm D call. The CDR3 has 16 residues. Trimming shortened V by 4 bases and J by 0 bases, and 18 bases separated the two germline ends. Looked up from germline, CDR1 is SQVTM and CDR2 is ANQGSEA. The CDR3 region is CSVAVGRAEANYGYTF. The CDR3 DNA sequence: TGCAGCGTTGCTGTAGGTAGGGCAGAAGCTAACTATGGCTACACCTTC.

The J gene is TRBJ1-1, the V gene TRBV29-1; 11 nucleotides align to TRBD1. The CDR3 spans 14 residues. Unmatched junction bases numbered 5, after V lost 4 bases and J lost 4 bases. Germline loops: CDR1 SQVTM, CDR2 ANQGSEA. The CDR3 region has the DNA TGCAGCGTTGTAACCGGGACAGGGGGCACTGAAGCTTTCTTT. It encodes CSVVTGTGGTEAFF. Using reference TRBV29-1 and TRBJ1-1 for the parts outside the CDR3, the full variable domain is SAVISQKPSRDICQRGTSLTIQCQVDSQVTMMFWYRQQPGQSLTLIATANQGSEATYESGFVIDKFPISRPNLTFSTLTVSNMSPEDSSIYLCSVVTGTGGTEAFFGQGTRLTVV.

The chain joins TRBV7-3 to TRBJ2-6, with 7 nucleotides matching TRBD1. Germline V gives CDR1 SGHTA, CDR2 FQGTGA. Trimming took 6 bases from V and 2 from J; bases not matched to a gene: 7. The CDR3 contains 16 residues. The CDR3 spells CASSLHRGTGANVLTF. The CDR3 nucleotides are TGTGCCAGCAGTCTACACAGGGGAACTGGGGCCAACGTCCTGACTTTC.

V is TRBV28 and J is TRBJ2-7; D is possibly TRBD2 (5 bases). CDR1 and CDR2 from the germline V gene are MDHEN and SYDVKM. The CDR3 runs 13 residues. V was cut by 3 bases and J by 4 bases, with 10 bases left in between. Here the CDR3 DNA reads TGTGCCAGCAGTTTCGGACTTACGTACGAGCAGTACTTC. Translated: CASSFGLTYEQYF.

The chain has TRBV5-1 and TRBJ1-5; D might be TRBD1 (5 bases). Germline CDR1 and CDR2: SGHRS and YFSETQ. This CDR3 has 17 amino acids. V lost 0 bases and J 1 base, leaving 14 bases between the germline ends. The DNA for the CDR3 is TGCGCCAGCAGCTTGGCCCCTTTGGGGCTAAGCAATCAGCCCCAGCATTTT. Its translation: CASSLAPLGLSNQPQHF.

The chain links TRBV10-3 to TRBJ2-7, with 11 bases fitting TRBD2. Germline CDR1 reads ENHRY; CDR2 reads SYGVKD. This CDR3 spans 15 amino acids. The junction had 2 bases not matched to a gene; V was cut back by 2 bases and J by 2 bases. The CDR3 DNA sequence: TGTGCCATCAGTGAGGTAGCGGGAGGGACCTACGAGCAGTACTTC. Its protein is CAISEVAGGTYEQYF.

This clone was seen a few times. The chain carries TRBV5-1 and TRBJ1-1; possible D gene TRBD1, 6 bases. CDR3 length equals 15 residues. V was trimmed by 0 bases and J by 4 bases, leaving 13 bases between them. Germline loops: CDR1 SGHRS, CDR2 YFSETQ. The CDR3 sequence: CASSLEQGESTEAFF. In DNA, the CDR3 is TGCGCCAGCAGCTTGGAACAGGGTGAGAGCACTGAAGCTTTCTTT.

V and J are TRBV10-3 and TRBJ2-1, with 7 nucleotides matching TRBD1. J was trimmed by 7 bases and V by 1 base; bases with no gene match: 7. CDR3 size: 15 residues. Germline loops: CDR1 ENHRY, CDR2 SYGVKD. The chain's CDR3 is CAISEFTGVINEQFF. DNA of the CDR3: TGTGCCATCAGTGAGTTCACAGGGGTGATAAATGAGCAGTTCTTC.

This clone was picked up a small number of times. The chain joins TRBV14 to TRBJ2-5; no definite D call. CDR1 SGHDN and CDR2 FVKESK come from the germline V gene. V lost 4 bases to trimming and J lost 5 bases, with 14 bases between them. This CDR3 is 14 amino acids long. The CDR3 nucleotides read TGTGCCAGCAGCCCGCTCGGAGTTGTGGAGACCCAGTACTTC. It encodes CASSPLGVVETQYF.

V gene TRBV28 combines with J gene TRBJ1-2; perhaps TRBD1 as D (5 bases). V was cut by 6 bases and J by 8 bases, with 10 bases left in between. Germline CDR1 and CDR2: MDHEN and SYDVKM. This CDR3 comprises 11 residues. The CDR3 region is CASRDHRGYTF. In DNA form, the CDR3 reads TGTGCCAGCAGAGATCACAGGGGCTACACCTTC.

This chain uses TRBV6-5 with TRBJ2-7; 11 bases map to TRBD2. Per the germline V gene, CDR1 is MNHEY and CDR2 is SVGAGI. The CDR3 consists of 14 residues. Trimming at V came to 6 bases and at J to 10 bases, leaving 11 bases not matched to a gene. CDR3 amino acids: CASREPGLAALQYF. Written as DNA, the CDR3 is TGTGCCAGCAGGGAACCGGGACTAGCGGCCCTTCAGTACTTC.

Note on this clone: The germline gene is not matched at one end of the junction; a read error may be the cause. The V and J genes are TRBV7-7 and TRBJ1-6, with D hard to call. This CDR3 contains 13 residues. Germline assignment: CDR1 SSHAT and CDR2 FNYEAQ (reference sequence). The CDR3 protein is CASSLGFSSPLHF. The CDR3 DNA reads TGTGCTAGCAGCTTAGGGTTTAGTTCACCCCTCCACTTT.

This sequence joins TRBV13 and TRBJ1-1; the D is unclear. V shed 5 bases and J shed 0 bases, with 10 bases lying between them. This CDR3 spans 14 amino acids. The V gene's germline CDR1 is PRHDT and CDR2 FYEKMQ (reference sequence). The CDR3 here is CASSRPPMNTEAFF. For the CDR3, the DNA is TGTGCCAGCAGCCGCCCCCCAATGAACACTGAAGCTTTCTTT.